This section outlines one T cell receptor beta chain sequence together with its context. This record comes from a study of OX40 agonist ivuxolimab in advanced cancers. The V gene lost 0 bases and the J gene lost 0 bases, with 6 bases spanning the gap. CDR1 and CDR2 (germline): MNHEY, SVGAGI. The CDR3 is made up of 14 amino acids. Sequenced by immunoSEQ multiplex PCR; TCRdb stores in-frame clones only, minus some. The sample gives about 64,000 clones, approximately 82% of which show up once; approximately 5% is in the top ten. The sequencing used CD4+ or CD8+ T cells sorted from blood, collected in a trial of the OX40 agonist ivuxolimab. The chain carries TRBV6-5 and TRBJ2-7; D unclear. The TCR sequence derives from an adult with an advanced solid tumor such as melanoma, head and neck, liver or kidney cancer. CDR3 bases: TGTGCCAGCAGTTACTCGCCTAGCTCCTACGAGCAGTACTTC. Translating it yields CASSYSPSSYEQYF.